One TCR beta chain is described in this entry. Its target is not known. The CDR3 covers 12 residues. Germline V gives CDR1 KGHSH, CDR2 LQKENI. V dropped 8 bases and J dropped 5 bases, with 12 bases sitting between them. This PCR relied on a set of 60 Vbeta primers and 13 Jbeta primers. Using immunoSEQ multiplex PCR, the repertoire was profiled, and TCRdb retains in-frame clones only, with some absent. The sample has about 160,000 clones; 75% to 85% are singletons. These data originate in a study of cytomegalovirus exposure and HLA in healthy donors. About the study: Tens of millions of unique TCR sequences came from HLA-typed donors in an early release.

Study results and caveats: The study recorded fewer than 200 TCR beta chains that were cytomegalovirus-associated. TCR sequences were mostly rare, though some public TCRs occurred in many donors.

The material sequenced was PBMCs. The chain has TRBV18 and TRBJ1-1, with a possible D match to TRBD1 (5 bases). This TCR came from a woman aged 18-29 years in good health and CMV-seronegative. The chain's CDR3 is CASGGERTEAFF. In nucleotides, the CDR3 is TGTGCCAGCGGAGGGGAGAGGACTGAAGCTTTCTTT.